The following is a T cell receptor beta chain sequence with its context. Original processing notes: Nucleated cell number was recorded as an estimate derived from reference gene primer amplification. Clones were sequenced by immunoSEQ multiplex PCR, and TCRdb holds only the in-frame ones, with some missing. Clone size and V and J calls were adopted from that table, with D and trimming inferred from the DNA. The sample has more than 40,000 clones; 75% to 90% are singletons. The sample comes from a study of blood T cell repertoires in COVID-19. Overall study context: Collection of acute and convalescent COVID-19 samples took place in the United States, Italy and Spain. Sample material is recorded as cDNA or gDNA derived from T cells, B-cell-depleted T cells, or PBMCs.

The CDR3 sequence is 15 residues long. V lost 6 bases, J lost 0 bases, and 15 bases lay in between. Germline V gene lookup returns CDR1 MDHEN and CDR2 SYDVKM. The clonotype comes from a human donor in a cohort sampled during active COVID-19. The rearrangement links TRBV28 to TRBJ2-7, with a possible D match to TRBD2 (6 bases). Sequencing was done on a sample of peripheral blood. This chain's CDR3 is CASREISGLSYEQYF. In DNA, the CDR3 is TGTGCCAGCAGGGAGATTAGCGGACTCTCCTACGAGCAGTACTTC. Combining the CDR3 with reference TRBV28 and TRBJ2-7 gives the whole variable domain DVKVTQSSRYLVKRTGEKVFLECVQDMDHENMFWYRQDPGLGLRLIYFSYDVKMKEKGDIPEGYSVSREKKERFSLILESASTNQTSMYLCASREISGLSYEQYFGPGTRLTVT.